A selection of T cell receptor beta chains follows, all from one sample in a study of regulatory T cells in long-lasting Graves disease. TCRdb redid the calling of the multiplex PCR reads with MiXCR, one entry per CDR3 protein. The sample lists some 440,000 distinct CDR3 sequences, around 21% seen once, with 7.8% in the top ten. This specimen was peripheral blood mononuclear cells (PBMCs), taken when the disease was refractory, from a patient treated with antithyroid drugs. These receptors were obtained from a female donor with Graves disease. CDR3s include the opening cysteine and the closing phenylalanine or tryptophan. D genes are given only for firm matches. Only some rows state a clone size, as once, few, many or a class for expanded clones.

>TRBV6-2/TRBV6-3|TRBJ2-7|-|TRBD1
CASSYFWPGGHYEQYF
TGTGCCAGCAGTTATTTCTGGCCAGGGGGCCACTACGAGCAGTACTTC
>TRBV29-1|TRBJ1-1|few|-
CSVVGYRGTEAFF
TGCAGCGTTGTGGGGTACCGCGGCACTGAAGCTTTCTTT
>TRBV11-2|TRBJ2-2|many|TRBD2
CASSLVGLGELFF
TGTGCCAGCAGCTTAGTGGGACTAGGGGAGCTGTTTTTT
>TRBV12-3/TRBV12-4|TRBJ2-4|many|TRBD1
CASAPGQGIENIQYF
TGTGCCAGCGCCCCGGGACAGGGAATCGAAAACATTCAGTACTTC
>TRBV7-2|TRBJ2-5|many|-
CASSTRPGGVTQYF
TGTGCCAGCAGCACAAGACCCGGGGGAGTGACCCAGTACTTC
>TRBV19|TRBJ2-5|few|TRBD2
CASSLRLAGVQETQYF
TGTGCCAGTAGTCTCCGACTAGCGGGAGTTCAGGAGACCCAGTACTTC
>TRBV5-1|TRBJ2-1|-|TRBD1
CASSSRTGYRDSYNEQFF
TGCGCCAGCAGCTCAAGGACAGGGTATAGAGACTCCTACAATGAGCAGTTCTTC
>TRBV15|TRBJ2-5|many|-
CATSPAGYNQETQYF
TGTGCCACCAGTCCCGCCGGATACAACCAAGAGACCCAGTACTTC
>TRBV6-1|TRBJ1-1|many|-
CASRTKSRAWRTEAFF
TGTGCCAGCAGGACAAAATCAAGGGCTTGGAGGACTGAAGCTTTCTTT
>TRBV19|TRBJ1-1|-|-
CASSIDWPGWSDTEAFF
TGTGCCAGTAGTATAGATTGGCCGGGCTGGTCGGACACTGAAGCTTTCTTT
>TRBV20-1|TRBJ2-7|many|-
CSARGGYDHEQYF
TGCAGTGCTAGAGGCGGATACGACCACGAGCAGTACTTC
>TRBV7-9|TRBJ1-2|many|-
CASSPLANYGYTF
TGTGCCAGCAGCCCCCTAGCTAACTATGGCTACACCTTC
>TRBV4-3|TRBJ1-2|-|TRBD1
CASSHDRGLVWGYTF
TGCGCCAGCAGCCATGACAGGGGGCTAGTGTGGGGCTACACCTTC
>TRBV6-5|TRBJ1-1|many|TRBD1
CASSYSTGGSNTEAFF
TGTGCCAGCAGTTACTCGACAGGGGGATCGAACACTGAAGCTTTCTTT
>TRBV14|TRBJ2-7|few|TRBD2
CASSHYTSGKSYEQYF
TGTGCCAGCAGCCACTACACTAGCGGGAAAAGTTACGAGCAGTACTTC
>TRBV7-2|TRBJ1-1|few|-
CASSLVRLTEAFF
TGTGCCAGCAGCTTAGTTCGTTTGACTGAAGCTTTCTTT
>TRBV28|TRBJ2-7|many|-
CASQNRDNSYEQYF
TGTGCCAGTCAAAACCGGGACAACTCCTACGAGCAGTACTTC
>TRBV6-1|TRBJ1-1|few|TRBD1
CATGTGAYTEAFF
TGTGCCACCGGGACAGGGGCCTACACTGAAGCTTTCTTT
>TRBV20-1|TRBJ1-4|-|-
CSARGTPGKLFF
TGCAGTGCTAGGGGGACTCCCGGAAAACTGTTTTTT
>TRBV28|TRBJ1-3|many|-
CASTSGNTIYF
TGTGCCAGCACTTCTGGAAACACCATATATTTT
>TRBV6-2/TRBV6-3|TRBJ1-1|many|TRBD1
CASSYSRQGTTEAFF
TGTGCCAGCAGTTACTCCCGACAGGGGACCACTGAAGCTTTCTTT
>TRBV28|TRBJ2-7|many|TRBD1
CASSHGTGPYEQYF
TGTGCCAGCAGCCACGGGACAGGGCCCTACGAGCAGTACTTC
>TRBV29-1|TRBJ1-4|-|-
CSVGLGAQTNEKLFF
TGCAGCGTTGGGTTGGGGGCCCAGACTAATGAAAAACTGTTTTTT
>TRBV20-1|TRBJ2-7|few|-
CSASWDSASYEQYF
TGCAGTGCTAGCTGGGATTCAGCCTCCTACGAGCAGTACTTC
>TRBV28|TRBJ2-7|-|TRBD1
CASSFAGTDDYEQYF
TGTGCCAGCAGTTTCGCCGGGACAGACGACTACGAGCAGTACTTC
>TRBV20-1|TRBJ1-5|many|-
CSAGRGNGPQHF
TGCAGTGCTGGAAGGGGCAACGGGCCCCAGCATTTT
>TRBV20-1|TRBJ1-2|few|-
CSARDIGRGSGAYGYTF
TGCAGTGCTAGAGATATTGGTCGGGGATCAGGGGCCTATGGCTACACCTTC
>TRBV7-2|TRBJ1-1|many|-
CASSLVSPPNTEAFF
TGTGCCAGCAGCTTAGTTAGCCCGCCGAACACTGAAGCTTTCTTT
>TRBV6-1|TRBJ2-7|many|-
CASGGLGPYEQYF
TGTGCCAGCGGGGGACTTGGCCCCTACGAGCAGTACTTC
>TRBV28|TRBJ2-7|many|-
CASSFIAGFVQQYF
TGTGCCAGCAGTTTCATCGCGGGCTTTGTGCAGCAGTACTTC
>TRBV24-1|TRBJ1-1|-|-
CATNRPGNTEAFF
TGTGCCACCAATCGCCCGGGGAACACTGAAGCTTTCTTT
>TRBV5-6|TRBJ2-3|-|TRBD2
CASSLGGGGPDTQYF
TGTGCCAGCAGCTTGGGCGGGGGGGGCCCAGATACGCAGTATTTT
>TRBV6-1|TRBJ2-7|many|TRBD2
CASRPYSGGIYEQYF
TGTGCCAGCAGACCATATAGCGGGGGTATATACGAGCAGTACTTC
>TRBV25-1|TRBJ2-4|-|TRBD2
CASSDGTRIELYF
TGTGCCAGCAGCGACGGGACTAGAATTGAATTGTACTTC
>TRBV27|TRBJ1-4|many|-
CASSPPGGKLFF
TGTGCCAGCAGTCCGCCCGGGGGAAAACTGTTTTTT
>TRBV10-2|TRBJ1-5|many|-
CASSVTAGGNQPQHF
TGCGCCAGCAGTGTCACGGCGGGTGGCAATCAGCCCCAGCATTTT
>TRBV6-5|TRBJ2-5|few|TRBD2
CASSSGLAGGPAETQYF
TGTGCCAGCAGTTCGGGACTAGCGGGAGGGCCGGCCGAGACCCAGTACTTC
>TRBV12-3/TRBV12-4|TRBJ1-1|-|-
CASSLEHLNTEAFF
TGTGCCAGCAGCTTAGAACACTTGAACACTGAAGCTTTCTTT
>TRBV19|TRBJ2-7|few|-
CASSIRGTLGKEQYF
TGTGCCAGTTCTATTCGGGGGACCCTGGGTAAGGAGCAGTACTTC
>TRBV3-1|TRBJ2-7|few|-
CASSQDLMREQYF
TGTGCCAGCAGCCAAGATCTTATGCGGGAGCAGTACTTC
>TRBV6-5|TRBJ1-3|few|-
CASSYSPAYLSSGNTIYF
TGTGCCAGCAGTTACTCGCCCGCGTACCTGAGCTCTGGAAACACCATATATTTT
>TRBV25-1|TRBJ1-5|-|-
CASSEGRSTNQPQHF
TGTGCCAGCAGTGAGGGCAGAAGCACCAATCAGCCCCAGCATTTT
>TRBV20-1|TRBJ2-1|-|TRBD2
CSGLGQLAGYNEQFF
TGCAGTGGCTTGGGCCAACTAGCGGGCTACAATGAGCAGTTCTTC
>TRBV5-1|TRBJ1-1|many|-
CASSPMGSNTEAFF
TGCGCCAGCAGCCCGATGGGCTCGAACACTGAAGCTTTCTTT
>TRBV2|TRBJ2-3|-|-
CASSDRLADTQYF
TGTGCCAGCAGTGATCGTTTAGCAGATACGCAGTATTTT
>TRBV5-6|TRBJ2-7|many|-
CASSLGVGESSYEQYF
TGTGCCAGCAGCTTGGGGGTGGGAGAAAGCTCCTACGAGCAGTACTTC
>TRBV18|TRBJ2-7|few|-
CASSPSELDMAFYEQYF
TGTGCCAGCTCACCATCCGAACTAGATATGGCATTCTACGAGCAGTACTTC
>TRBV28|TRBJ2-6|many|-
CASSDSGANVLTF
TGTGCCAGCTCAGATTCTGGGGCCAACGTCCTGACTTTC
>TRBV19|TRBJ1-5|-|TRBD1
CASSRTGEPNQPQHF
TGTGCCAGTTCCAGGACAGGGGAACCAAATCAGCCCCAGCATTTT
>TRBV7-9|TRBJ2-5|few|TRBD1
CASSRDRGGETQYF
TGTGCCAGCAGCCGGGACAGGGGGGGAGAGACCCAGTACTTC
>TRBV30|TRBJ2-7|-|-
CAWSLGSYEQYF
TGTGCCTGGAGTCTCGGATCCTACGAGCAGTACTTC
>TRBV4-3|TRBJ1-1|-|-
CASSQGAGLTEAFF
TGCGCCAGCAGCCAAGGTGCTGGGCTCACTGAAGCTTTCTTT
>TRBV30|TRBJ1-3|-|-
CPDCSRLSGNTIYF
TGTCCTGACTGTTCCCGCCTCTCTGGAAACACCATATATTTT
>TRBV2|TRBJ1-1|many|-
CASSDSADHRIEDMNTEAFF
TGTGCCAGCAGTGACAGCGCCGACCACCGAATAGAGGATATGAACACTGAAGCTTTCTTT
>TRBV30|TRBJ1-1|few|-
CAWSFDSLWTEAFF
TGTGCCTGGAGTTTCGACAGTCTCTGGACTGAAGCTTTCTTT
>TRBV7-9|TRBJ1-4|-|-
CASSPNEVEKLFF
TGTGCCAGCAGCCCCAACGAGGTTGAAAAACTGTTTTTT
>TRBV19|TRBJ1-1|-|-
CASSVQLQENEAFF
TGTGCCAGTAGTGTCCAACTCCAGGAGAATGAAGCTTTCTTT
>TRBV6-6|TRBJ2-7|few|-
CASSYSGYRSYEQYF
TGTGCCAGCAGTTACTCGGGGTACAGGTCCTACGAGCAGTACTTC
>TRBV28|TRBJ1-6|many|TRBD1
CASRKTGVSPLHF
TGTGCCAGCAGAAAAACAGGGGTTTCACCCCTCCACTTT
>TRBV27|TRBJ2-2|-|TRBD2
CASSYAGLAVTGELFF
TGTGCCAGCAGTTATGCCGGACTAGCAGTCACCGGGGAGCTGTTTTTT